The 12 T cell receptor beta chains below were found in one sample sequenced in a study of OX40 agonist ivuxolimab in advanced cancers. Generated by immunoSEQ multiplex PCR, the TCRdb table keeps only in-frame clones and is missing some. The repertoire holds around 77,000 clones, with about 78% as singletons. The sample in question was CD4+ or CD8+ T cells sorted from blood, obtained in a trial of the OX40 agonist ivuxolimab. The origin of the receptors is an adult with an advanced solid tumor such as melanoma, head and neck, liver or kidney cancer.

This chain connects TRBV5-1 to TRBJ2-7; D may be TRBD2 (5 bases). V was pared by 0 bases and J by 5 bases, with 9 bases between. This CDR3 region has 13 residues. In germline, CDR1 is SGHRS, CDR2 YFSETQ. The CDR3 reads CASSLGLGDEQYF. CDR3 nucleotides: TGCGCCAGCAGCTTGGGCCTCGGGGACGAGCAGTACTTC.

CDR3 in DNA: TGTGCCAGTAGTTCAGGGGCCGACGGGCAGCCCCAGCATTTT. It translates to CASSSGADGQPQHF. The chain carries TRBV19 and TRBJ1-5, with D possibly being TRBD1 (6 bases). Trimming removed 5 bases at V and 7 bases at J, with 15 bases between. This CDR3 region has 14 residues. Germline loops: CDR1 LNHDA, CDR2 SQIVND (reference sequence).

This chain connects TRBV5-1 to TRBJ2-1, with 10 nucleotides matching TRBD1. CDR3 length: 17 residues. The J segment lost 7 bases and the V segment lost 0 bases, leaving 10 bases of the junction unmatched. CDR1 is SGHRS and CDR2 is YFSETQ in the germline V gene. The CDR3 nucleotides are TGCGCCAGCAGCTTGGCCAGGGGACAGGGGCCCTGGAATGAGCAGTTCTTC. Protein sequence: CASSLARGQGPWNEQFF.

The rearrangement links TRBV6-5 to TRBJ2-3, with 9 bases that match TRBD2. V lost 6 bases to trimming and J lost 4 bases; unmatched junction nucleotides: 2. This CDR3 has 13 amino acids. Germline-derived CDR1 and CDR2 are MNHEY and SVGAGI. CDR3 sequence reads: CASRRLAADTQYF. The CDR3 DNA reads as TGTGCCAGCAGAAGACTAGCGGCAGATACGCAGTATTTT.

The chain combines TRBV19 with TRBJ1-1, with D possibly matching TRBD1 (6 bases). CDR1 is LNHDA and CDR2 is SQIVND in the germline V gene (reference sequence). V was shortened by 4 bases and J by 1 base, with 7 bases between the two germline ends. This CDR3 region has 13 residues. The CDR3 DNA reads as TGTGCCAGTAGTACAGGGGAGAACACTGAAGCTTTCTTT. Translation gives CASSTGENTEAFF.

The chain carries TRBV20-1 and TRBJ2-3; no definite D call. The CDR3 has 11 amino acids. Trimming removed 3 bases at V and 10 bases at J, with 11 bases between. Germline lookup yields CDR1 DFQATT and CDR2 SNEGSKA (reference sequence). This chain's CDR3 is CSASIQGPQYF. As DNA, the CDR3 is TGCAGTGCTAGTATACAAGGGCCGCAGTATTTT.

The chain recombines TRBV6-5 with TRBJ1-1; D call uncertain. This CDR3 contains 14 residues. Germline-derived CDR1 and CDR2 are MNHEY and SVGAGI. V dropped 6 bases and J dropped 11 bases, with 22 bases sitting between them. The CDR3 loop reads CASSELGFRVAAFF. The CDR3 DNA is TGTGCCAGCAGCGAACTCGGATTCAGAGTCGCGGCTTTCTTT.

The rearrangement joins TRBV7-6 to TRBJ2-2; D call uncertain. The CDR3 covers 14 residues. Per germline, CDR1 SGHVS and CDR2 FNYEAQ. Trimming left V 3 bases short and J 7 bases short, with 12 bases between. The CDR3: CASSFSPAGGELFF. CDR3 nucleotide sequence: TGTGCCAGCAGCTTCTCCCCAGCCGGCGGGGAGCTGTTTTTT.

The chain is built from TRBV5-1 and TRBJ2-3; D is ambiguous. Germline V CDR1 and CDR2: SGHRS, YFSETQ. The CDR3 spans 11 residues. Trimming cost V 4 bases and J 5 bases, with 5 bases left between them. This chain's CDR3 is CASSILDTQYF. CDR3 DNA: TGCGCCAGCAGCATACTAGATACGCAGTATTTT.

The sample holds a few counts of this clone. This chain connects TRBV4-1 to TRBJ1-6, with a weak D call TRBD1 (6 bases). Trimming left V 4 bases short and J 13 bases short, with 20 bases between. CDR1 MGHRA and CDR2 YSYEKL come from the germline V gene. This CDR3 has 15 residues. CDR3 nucleotide sequence: TGCGCCAGCAGCCCGACAGGCAATCCCAATTATCCCCTCCACTTT. Encoded protein: CASSPTGNPNYPLHF.

This clone was seen only once. V gene TRBV7-2 combines with J gene TRBJ1-1; D ambiguous. Germline V CDR1 and CDR2: SGHTA, FQGNSA. The CDR3 length is 14 residues. Trimming stripped 1 base from V and 4 bases from J, with 10 bases between. CDR3 sequence: CASSLERRTTEAFF. CDR3 nucleotide sequence: TGTGCCAGCAGCTTAGAACGTAGGACCACTGAAGCTTTCTTT.

This clone was seen only once. CDR3 sequence reads: CASSQQPGQGIADTQYF. The CDR3 nucleotides are TGCGCCAGCAGCCAACAACCGGGACAGGGGATTGCAGATACGCAGTATTTT. The rearrangement links TRBV4-3 to TRBJ2-3; TRBD1 matches 10 bases. Germline trimming cut 2 bases from V and 4 bases from J; bases unmatched to any gene: 9. Germline V gene data show CDR1 as LGHNA and CDR2 as YSLEER. This CDR3 region has 17 residues.